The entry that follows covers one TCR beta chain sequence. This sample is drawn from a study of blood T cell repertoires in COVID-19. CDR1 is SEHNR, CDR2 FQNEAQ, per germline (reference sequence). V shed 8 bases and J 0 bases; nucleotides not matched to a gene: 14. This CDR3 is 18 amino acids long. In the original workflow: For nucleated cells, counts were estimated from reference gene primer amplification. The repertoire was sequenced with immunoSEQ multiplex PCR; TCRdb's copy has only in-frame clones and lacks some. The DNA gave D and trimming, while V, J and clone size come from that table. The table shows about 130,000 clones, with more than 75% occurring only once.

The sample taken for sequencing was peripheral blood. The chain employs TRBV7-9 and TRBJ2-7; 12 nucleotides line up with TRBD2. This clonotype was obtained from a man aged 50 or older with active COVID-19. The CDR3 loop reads CASEPGLAGVFFSYEQYF. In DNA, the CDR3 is TGTGCCAGCGAGCCGGGACTAGCGGGTGTATTCTTCTCCTACGAGCAGTACTTC.